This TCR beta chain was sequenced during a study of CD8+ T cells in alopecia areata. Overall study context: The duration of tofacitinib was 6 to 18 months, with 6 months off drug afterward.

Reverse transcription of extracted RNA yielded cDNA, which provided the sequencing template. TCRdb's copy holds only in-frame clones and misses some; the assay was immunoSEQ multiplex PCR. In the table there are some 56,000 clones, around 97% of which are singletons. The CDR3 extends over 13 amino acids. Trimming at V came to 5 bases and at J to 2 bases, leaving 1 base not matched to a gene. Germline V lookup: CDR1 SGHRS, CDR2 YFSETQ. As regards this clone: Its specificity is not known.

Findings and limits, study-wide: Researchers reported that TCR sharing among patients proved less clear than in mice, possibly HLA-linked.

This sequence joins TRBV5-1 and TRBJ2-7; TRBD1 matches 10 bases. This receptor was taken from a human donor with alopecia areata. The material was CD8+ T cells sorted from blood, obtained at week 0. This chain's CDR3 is CASRGQGPYEQYF. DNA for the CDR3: TGCGCCAGCAGGGGACAGGGGCCCTACGAGCAGTACTTC.